These 18 T cell receptor beta chains share one sample of origin, sequenced in a study of T cell responses to AZD1222 COVID-19 vaccine. Repertoires were generated with immunoSEQ multiplex PCR, while TCRdb's copy carries only in-frame clones and drops some. The sample has 85,000 to 120,000 clones; roughly 86% are singletons. The source was peripheral blood, collected on day 0 of AZD1222 vaccination. These receptor sequences come from an adult in good health.

The rearrangement uses TRBV12-3 or TRBV12-4 and TRBJ1-1, with D uncertain. This CDR3 has 12 residues. V shed 0 bases and J shed 11 bases, with 10 bases lying between them. CDR3 coding DNA: TGTGCCAGCAGTTTAGCCCACCAACGGGCTTTCTTT. Protein: CASSLAHQRAFF.

This chain connects TRBV5-4 to TRBJ2-7, with D possibly being TRBD2 (7 bases). The CDR3 is made up of 13 amino acids. Per the germline V gene, CDR1 is SGHNT and CDR2 is YYREEE (reference sequence). V was shortened by 1 base and J by 4 bases, with 9 bases between the two germline ends. CDR3 coding DNA: TGTGCCAGCAGCTTGCGGGGGGCTTACGAGCAGTACTTC. It specifies CASSLRGAYEQYF.

The chain joins TRBV15 to TRBJ2-7, with D perhaps TRBD2 (5 bases). The CDR3 has 17 residues. The germline V gene encodes CDR1 LNHNV and CDR2 YYDKDF (reference sequence). Between the trimmed V and J ends, which lost 1 base and 3 bases, there was a span of 19 bases. The DNA of the CDR3 is TGTGCCACCAGCAGAGCTTTGGGCGAGAGCGGAGACTACGAGCAGTACTTC. Translation gives CATSRALGESGDYEQYF.

The J gene is TRBJ1-1, the V gene TRBV2; possibly TRBD1 for D (5 bases). This CDR3 is built from 14 residues. CDR1 and CDR2 from the germline V gene are SNHLY and FYNNEI. The V gene lost 4 bases and the J gene lost 3 bases, with 12 bases spanning the gap. In DNA, the CDR3 is TGTGCCAGCAGTGGCGCCGCAGGGTACACTGAAGCTTTCTTT. It encodes CASSGAAGYTEAFF.

V gene TRBV2 combines with J gene TRBJ1-1; D is uncertain. Per germline, CDR1 SNHLY and CDR2 FYNNEI. The germline V and J ends were trimmed by 4 bases and 4 bases, with 13 bases remaining between them. This CDR3 has 14 residues. Here the CDR3 reads CASSGRTRSTEAFF. The CDR3 nucleotides read TGTGCCAGCAGTGGGAGGACGCGGAGCACTGAAGCTTTCTTT.

This clone showed up just once. The J gene is TRBJ1-1, the V gene TRBV2, with D maybe TRBD1 (6 bases). Germline V gene lookup returns CDR1 SNHLY and CDR2 FYNNEI. V was cut by 3 bases and J by 4 bases, with 12 bases left in between. There are 14 residues in the CDR3. The CDR3 DNA reads TGTGCCAGCAGTGAGGGGGGCTGGAGCACTGAAGCTTTCTTT. It translates to CASSEGGWSTEAFF.

This chain connects TRBV6-1 to TRBJ1-6, with D maybe TRBD1 (5 bases). The V end lost 3 bases, the J end lost 6 bases, and 12 bases lay between the germline ends. CDR1 is MNHNS and CDR2 is SASEGT in the germline V gene. The CDR3 runs to 15 residues. CDR3 in amino acids: CASSERGAGNSPLHF. The CDR3 DNA reads TGTGCCAGCAGTGAGCGCGGGGCGGGTAATTCACCCCTCCACTTT.

The chain couples TRBV7-2 to TRBJ2-5; the match to TRBD2 covers 7 bases. Germline CDR1 reads SGHTA; CDR2 reads FQGNSA. CDR3 length equals 16 residues. Trimming removed 3 bases from V and 7 bases from J; junction bases left unmatched: 14. CDR3 protein: CASSLMGGPVLGTQYF. The CDR3, as DNA: TGTGCCAGCAGCTTGATGGGAGGGCCGGTGTTGGGGACCCAGTACTTC.

The chain couples TRBV28 to TRBJ2-7; TRBD1 is a possible D gene (7 bases). The CDR3 is 13 amino acids. From germline, CDR1 is MDHEN and CDR2 SYDVKM. Trimming left V 7 bases short and J 2 bases short, with 12 bases between. The CDR3 reads CASTGGQTYEQYF. The CDR3 DNA sequence: TGTGCCAGCACCGGGGGACAGACCTACGAGCAGTACTTC.

The chain uses TRBV3-1 (or the pseudogene TRBV3-2) and TRBJ1-4; D gene uncertain. This CDR3 has 15 amino acids. Germline assignment: CDR1 LGHDT and CDR2 YNNKEL (reference sequence). The germline V and J ends were trimmed by 1 base and 3 bases, with 9 bases remaining between them. As DNA, the CDR3 is TGTGCCAGCAGCCAAGGCGGGGTACCTAATGAAAAACTGTTTTTT. This sequence encodes CASSQGGVPNEKLFF.

The chain combines TRBV18 with TRBJ2-7; 10 nucleotides line up with TRBD1. The ends lost 3 bases at V and 5 bases at J; junction bases unmatched: 7. Germline V gene data show CDR1 as KGHSH and CDR2 as LQKENI. CDR3 length equals 15 residues. Here the CDR3 reads CASSPQGQGNHEQYF. DNA for the CDR3: TGTGCCAGCTCACCGCAGGGACAGGGGAACCACGAGCAGTACTTC.

V and J are TRBV3-1 (or the pseudogene TRBV3-2) and TRBJ1-5; D gene ambiguous. The germline CDR1 and CDR2 sequences are LGHDT and YNNKEL (reference sequence). Trimming pared 0 bases from V and 0 bases from J, leaving 9 bases between. This CDR3 has 16 residues. The CDR3 loop reads CASSQDWASSNQPQHF. Here the CDR3 DNA reads TGTGCCAGCAGCCAAGATTGGGCCAGTAGCAATCAGCCCCAGCATTTT.

This chain joins TRBV11-1 and TRBJ1-2; 8 positions agree with TRBD1. CDR1 and CDR2 (germline): SGHAT, FQDESV (reference sequence). CDR3 size: 15 residues. Trimming removed 5 bases from V and 1 base from J; junction bases left unmatched: 6. The CDR3 spells CASSPTQGGNYGYTF. The CDR3 bases are TGTGCCAGCAGCCCGACACAGGGGGGTAACTATGGCTACACCTTC.

The CDR3 spells CSVALAGREGSYNEQFF. Here the CDR3 DNA reads TGCAGCGTCGCCCTAGCTGGGCGGGAGGGATCCTACAATGAGCAGTTCTTC. This chain joins TRBV29-1 and TRBJ2-1, with 9 bases aligning to TRBD2. The J segment lost 1 base and the V segment lost 6 bases, leaving 13 bases of the junction unmatched. The CDR3 contains 17 residues. The germline gives CDR1 SQVTM, CDR2 ANQGSEA.

The chain joins TRBV2 to TRBJ2-3; 7 bases line up with TRBD2. This CDR3 region has 16 residues. Looked up from germline, CDR1 is SNHLY and CDR2 is FYNNEI. Trimming at V came to 6 bases and at J to 2 bases, leaving 11 bases not matched to a gene. Here the CDR3 reads CASSNAAGLPTDTQYF. CDR3 nucleotides: TGTGCCAGCAGCAATGCGGCGGGACTACCCACAGATACGCAGTATTTT. The variable domain in full, with the rest retrieved from reference TRBV2 and TRBJ2-3, is EPEVTQTPSHQVTQMGQEVILRCVPISNHLYFYWYRQILGQKVEFLVSFYNNEISEKSEIFDDQFSVERPDGSNFTLKIRSTKLEDSAMYFCASSNAAGLPTDTQYFGPGTRLTVL.

The gene calls are TRBV12-3 or TRBV12-4 and TRBJ1-2; D might be TRBD1 (6 bases). V was cut by 6 bases and J by 5 bases, with 10 bases left in between. The CDR3 consists of 12 residues. CDR3 coding DNA: TGTGCCAGCAGCGGGACACCATATGGCTACACCTTC. This encodes CASSGTPYGYTF.

V is TRBV27 and J is TRBJ2-2, with D unresolved. The germline V and J ends were trimmed by 6 bases and 4 bases, with 6 bases remaining between them. This CDR3 is built from 12 residues. Germline V gene lookup returns CDR1 MNHEY and CDR2 SMNVEV (reference sequence). CDR3 coding DNA: TGTGCCAGCAGCATACTCACCGGGGAGCTGTTTTTT. It yields the protein CASSILTGELFF.

This chain uses TRBV5-4 with TRBJ2-1, with a weak D call TRBD2 (6 bases). The ends were cut back, 1 base at V and 4 bases at J, with 12 bases in the middle. This CDR3 has 15 amino acids. CDR1 is SGHNT and CDR2 is YYREEE in the germline V gene (reference sequence). The DNA for the CDR3 is TGTGCCAGCAGCTTGACGGGAGCCGATTACAATGAGCAGTTCTTC. Its protein is CASSLTGADYNEQFF.